These T cell receptor beta chains were read from a single sample in a study of post-analysis software for immune sequencing data. MiXCR, run by TCRdb on the PCR reads, gives a single entry per CDR3 protein. The sample has approximately 770,000 distinct CDR3 sequences, under 60% seen once. The sample taken for sequencing was blood. These receptors were collected from a girl aged 10 to 17 with multiple sclerosis. Each CDR3 is given with its conserved first and last residue. The D gene is left open where the match is weak. Size tells how often a clone was seen (once, few, many) or the class of an expanded clone, and some rows leave it out.

d_gene	v_gene	len	abundance	j_gene	CDR3aa	CDR3nt
NA	TRBV3-1	14	NA	TRBJ1-5	CASSQGLLNQPQHF	TGTGCCAGCAGCCAGGGTCTGCTCAATCAGCCCCAGCATTTT
NA	TRBV7-9	15	NA	TRBJ2-4	CASSLGFGQKNIQYF	TGTGCCAGCAGCTTAGGCTTTGGGCAGAAAAACATTCAGTACTTC
TRBD1	TRBV6-5	14	once	TRBJ1-1	CASGRTGGYTEAFF	TGTGCCAGCGGGAGAACAGGGGGATACACTGAAGCTTTCTTT
NA	TRBV5-5	16	NA	TRBJ2-7	CASSWGPTAMPYEQYF	TGTGCCAGCAGCTGGGGACCTACAGCTATGCCCTACGAGCAGTACTTC
NA	TRBV20-1	11	NA	TRBJ2-3	CSAEMEDTQYF	TGCAGTGCTGAAATGGAAGATACGCAGTATTTT
TRBD1	TRBV12-3/TRBV12-4	16	NA	TRBJ2-4	CASSFSARTGRNIQYF	TGTGCCAGCAGTTTCTCGGCCAGGACAGGGAGAAACATTCAGTACTTC
NA	TRBV28	14	NA	TRBJ2-3	CASSWGYSTDTQYF	TGTGCCAGCAGTTGGGGGTATTCAACAGATACGCAGTATTTT
NA	TRBV28	15	few	TRBJ1-5	CASSLEDPGNQPQHF	TGTGCCAGCAGTTTAGAAGACCCTGGCAATCAGCCCCAGCATTTT
NA	TRBV7-8	14	few	TRBJ2-3	CASSLLGVADTQYF	TGTGCCAGCAGCTTACTAGGGGTTGCAGATACGCAGTATTTT
NA	TRBV29-1	14	few	TRBJ2-7	CSVVGGLSSYEQYF	TGCAGCGTTGTCGGCGGCCTATCCTCCTACGAGCAGTACTTC
TRBD2	TRBV5-1	18	few	TRBJ2-7	CASSLGGSSGSRTNEQYF	TGCGCCAGCAGCTTGGGAGGGTCTAGCGGGAGCAGGACCAACGAGCAGTACTTC
TRBD1	TRBV7-2	15	NA	TRBJ1-2	CASSLQGAPNYGYTF	TGTGCCAGCAGCTTGCAGGGGGCCCCTAACTATGGCTACACCTTC
NA	TRBV5-1	13	NA	TRBJ2-7	CASSLGGGREQYF	TGCGCCAGCAGCTTGGGGGGAGGACGCGAGCAGTACTTC
TRBD1	TRBV20-1	14	few	TRBJ2-7	CSARDGDRGYEQYF	TGCAGTGCTAGAGATGGGGACAGAGGCTACGAGCAGTACTTC
TRBD1	TRBV28	13	once	TRBJ2-7	CASKEQGVYEQYF	TGTGCCAGCAAGGAGCAGGGGGTCTACGAGCAGTACTTC
NA	TRBV29-1	12	NA	TRBJ1-1	CSAVPGSTEAFF	TGCAGCGCCGTCCCAGGGTCCACTGAAGCTTTCTTT
TRBD1	TRBV20-1	14	NA	TRBJ2-7	CSASEGQAYYEQYF	TGCAGTGCTAGTGAGGGACAGGCGTACTACGAGCAGTACTTC
TRBD2	TRBV7-2	14	NA	TRBJ2-7	CASSPQSGSNEQYF	TGTGCCAGCAGCCCCCAAAGCGGGAGTAACGAGCAGTACTTC
NA	TRBV29-1	13	NA	TRBJ1-4	CSARTAANEKLFF	TGCAGCGCCCGGACAGCGGCTAATGAAAAACTGTTTTTT
TRBD2	TRBV6-1	16	NA	TRBJ2-7	CASSEEELAGVYEQYF	TGTGCCAGCAGTGAAGAGGAGCTAGCGGGGGTTTACGAGCAGTACTTC
NA	TRBV7-2	14	few	TRBJ2-7	CASSLDAGPGEQYF	TGTGCCAGCAGCTTAGACGCAGGGCCAGGCGAGCAGTACTTC
TRBD2	TRBV20-1	13	NA	TRBJ2-5	CSAPRGAAGEQYF	TGCAGTGCTCCAAGGGGGGCAGCGGGAGAGCAGTACTTC
TRBD1	TRBV4-3	14	NA	TRBJ2-3	CASSKGQGADTQYF	TGCGCCAGCAGCAAGGGACAGGGGGCAGATACGCAGTATTTT
NA	TRBV6-4	16	few	TRBJ2-1	CASSDFWSGRVDEQFF	TGTGCCAGCAGTGACTTTTGGTCGGGTCGGGTGGATGAGCAGTTCTTC
NA	TRBV25-1	14	NA	TRBJ2-2	CASSAPGPPGELFF	TGTGCCAGCAGTGCCCCGGGGCCCCCCGGGGAGCTGTTTTTT
NA	TRBV6-5	14	NA	TRBJ2-7	CASNRDARAYEQYF	TGTGCCAGCAATCGGGACGCTCGAGCCTACGAGCAGTACTTC
NA	TRBV29-1	12	NA	TRBJ1-4	CSVGQLNEKLFF	TGCAGCGTAGGACAGCTTAATGAAAAACTGTTTTTT
NA	TRBV29-1	13	NA	TRBJ2-1	CSSRGTSYNEQFF	TGCAGCTCCCGGGGGACCTCCTACAATGAGCAGTTCTTC
TRBD1	TRBV29-1	13	NA	TRBJ1-2	CSVPDREGNGYTF	TGCAGCGTTCCGGACAGGGAGGGGAATGGCTACACCTTC
NA	TRBV12-3/TRBV12-4	16	few	TRBJ2-6	CASSNPTLSGANVLTF	TGTGCCAGCAGCAACCCCACGTTATCTGGGGCCAACGTCCTGACTTTC
TRBD1	TRBV7-9	14	once	TRBJ1-1	CASSPEQGFSKAFF	TGTGCCAGCAGCCCAGAACAGGGGTTCAGTAAAGCTTTCTTT
NA	TRBV7-2	15	few	TRBJ2-7	CASSSDGLGSYEQYF	TGTGCCAGCAGCTCCGACGGATTGGGCTCCTACGAGCAGTACTTC
NA	TRBV12-3/TRBV12-4	12	NA	TRBJ1-2	CASTPFEGGYTF	TGTGCCAGCACCCCCTTTGAAGGTGGCTACACCTTC
NA	TRBV11-2	13	once	TRBJ2-1	CASRSPGEREQFF	TGTGCCAGCAGAAGCCCGGGGGAAAGGGAGCAGTTCTTC
TRBD2	TRBV7-3	15	NA	TRBJ2-1	CASSSTGTSSNEQFF	TGTGCCAGCAGCTCCACAGGGACTAGCTCCAATGAGCAGTTCTTC
TRBD2	TRBV29-1	16	few	TRBJ2-3	CSVVVVKRDGTDTQYF	TGCAGCGTTGTTGTTGTCAAGCGGGATGGCACAGATACGCAGTATTTT
NA	TRBV28	8	NA	TRBJ2-1	CASGKQFF	TGTGCCAGCGGTAAACAGTTCTTC
TRBD2	TRBV5-1	18	NA	TRBJ2-1	CASSPGLAGGPSNNEQFF	TGCGCCAGCAGCCCTGGACTAGCGGGAGGCCCATCAAACAATGAGCAGTTCTTC
NA	TRBV5-6	13	NA	TRBJ2-5	CASSAGLRETQYF	TGTGCCAGCAGTGCGGGCCTGAGAGAGACCCAGTACTTC
TRBD1	TRBV12-3/TRBV12-4	13	many	TRBJ1-2	CASSLTGGDGYTF	TGTGCCAGCAGTCTCACAGGGGGGGATGGCTACACCTTC
TRBD2	TRBV3-1	20	NA	TRBJ2-5	CASSEEPLPLNGGADETQYF	TGTGCCAGCAGCGAAGAACCCCTGCCCCTTAACGGGGGGGCCGATGAGACCCAGTACTTC